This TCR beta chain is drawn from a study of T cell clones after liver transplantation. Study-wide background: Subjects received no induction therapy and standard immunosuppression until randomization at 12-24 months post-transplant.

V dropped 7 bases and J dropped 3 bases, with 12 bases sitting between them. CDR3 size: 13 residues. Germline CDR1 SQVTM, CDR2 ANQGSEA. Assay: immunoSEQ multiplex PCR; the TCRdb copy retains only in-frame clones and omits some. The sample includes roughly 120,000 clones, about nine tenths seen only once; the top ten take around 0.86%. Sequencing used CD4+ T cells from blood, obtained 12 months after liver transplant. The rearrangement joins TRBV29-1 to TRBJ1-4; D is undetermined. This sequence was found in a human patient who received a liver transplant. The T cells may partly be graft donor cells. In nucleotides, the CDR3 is TGCAGCGCGGCGGCGCGGGCTAATGAAAAACTGTTTTTT. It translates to CSAAARANEKLFF.